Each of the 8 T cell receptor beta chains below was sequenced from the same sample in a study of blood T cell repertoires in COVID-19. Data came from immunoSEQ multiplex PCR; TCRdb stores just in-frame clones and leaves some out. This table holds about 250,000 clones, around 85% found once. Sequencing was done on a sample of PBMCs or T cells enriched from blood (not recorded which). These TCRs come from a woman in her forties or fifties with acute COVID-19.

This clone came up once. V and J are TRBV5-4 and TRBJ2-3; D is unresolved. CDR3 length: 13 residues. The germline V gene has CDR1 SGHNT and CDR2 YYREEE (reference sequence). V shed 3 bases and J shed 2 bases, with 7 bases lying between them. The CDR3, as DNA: TGTGCCAGCAGCTCCCCACTCACAGATACGCAGTATTTT. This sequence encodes CASSSPLTDTQYF.

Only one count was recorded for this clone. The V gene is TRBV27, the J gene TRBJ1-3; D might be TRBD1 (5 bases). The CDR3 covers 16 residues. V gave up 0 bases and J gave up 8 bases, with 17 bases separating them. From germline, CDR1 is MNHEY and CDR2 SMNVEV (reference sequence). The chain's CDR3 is CASSLSGVWGGDTIYF. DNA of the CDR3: TGTGCCAGCAGTTTATCTGGTGTTTGGGGGGGAGACACCATATATTTT.

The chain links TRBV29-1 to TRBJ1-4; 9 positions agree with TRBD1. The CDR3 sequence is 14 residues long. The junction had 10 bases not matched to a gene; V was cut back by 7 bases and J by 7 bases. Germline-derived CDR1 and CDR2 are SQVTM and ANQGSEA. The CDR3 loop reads CSAKRTGVVEKLFF. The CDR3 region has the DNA TGCAGCGCAAAACGGACAGGGGTGGTTGAAAAACTGTTTTTT. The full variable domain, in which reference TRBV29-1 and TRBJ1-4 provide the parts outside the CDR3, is SAVISQKPSRDICQRGTSLTIQCQVDSQVTMMFWYRQQPGQSLTLIATANQGSEATYESGFVIDKFPISRPNLTFSTLTVSNMSPEDSSIYLCSAKRTGVVEKLFFGSGTQLSVL.

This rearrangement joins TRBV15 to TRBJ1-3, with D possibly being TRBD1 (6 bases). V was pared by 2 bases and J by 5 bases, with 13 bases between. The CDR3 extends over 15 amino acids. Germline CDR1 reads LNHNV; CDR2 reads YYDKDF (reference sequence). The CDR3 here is CATSRTQGFRNTIYF. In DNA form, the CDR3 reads TGTGCCACCAGCAGAACACAGGGCTTCCGAAACACCATATATTTT.

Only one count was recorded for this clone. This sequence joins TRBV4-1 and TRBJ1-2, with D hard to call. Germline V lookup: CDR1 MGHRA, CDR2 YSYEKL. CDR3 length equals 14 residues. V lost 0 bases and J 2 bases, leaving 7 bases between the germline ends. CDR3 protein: CASSQDTGNYGYTF. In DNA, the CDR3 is TGCGCCAGCAGCCAAGATACGGGGAACTATGGCTACACCTTC.

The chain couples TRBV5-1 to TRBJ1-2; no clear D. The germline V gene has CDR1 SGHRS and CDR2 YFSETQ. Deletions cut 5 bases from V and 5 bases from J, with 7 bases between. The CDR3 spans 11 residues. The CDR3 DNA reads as TGCGCCAGCAGAGGAGGGTATGGCTACACCTTC. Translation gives CASRGGYGYTF. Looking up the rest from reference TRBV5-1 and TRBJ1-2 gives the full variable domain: KAGVTQTPRYLIKTRGQQVTLSCSPISGHRSVSWYQQTPGQGLQFLFEYFSETQRNKGNFPGRFSGRQFSNSRSEMNVSTLELGDSALYLCASRGGYGYTFGSGTRLTVV.

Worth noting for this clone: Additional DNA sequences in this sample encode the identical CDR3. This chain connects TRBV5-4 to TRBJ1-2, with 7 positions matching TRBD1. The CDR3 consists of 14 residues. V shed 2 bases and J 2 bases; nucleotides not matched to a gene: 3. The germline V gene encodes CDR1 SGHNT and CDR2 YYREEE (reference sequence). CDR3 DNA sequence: TGTGCCAGCAGCTTTGGACAGGACAACTATGGCTACACCTTC. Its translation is CASSFGQDNYGYTF.

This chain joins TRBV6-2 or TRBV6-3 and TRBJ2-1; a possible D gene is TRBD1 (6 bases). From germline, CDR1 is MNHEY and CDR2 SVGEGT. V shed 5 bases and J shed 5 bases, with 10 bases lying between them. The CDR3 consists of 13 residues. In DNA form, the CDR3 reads TGTGCCAGCAGTCTACAGGGCAACAATGAGCAGTTCTTC. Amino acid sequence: CASSLQGNNEQFF.